This TCR beta chain was retrieved from a study of shared clonotypes between healthy human individuals. Study-level background: Participating donors consisted of two women and a few men aged 18 to 49. The study used three CD4 naive, three CD4 memory, two CD8 naive and one CD8 memory plate per donor.

Only in-frame clones appear in the TCRdb table, and some are missing; sequencing was by immunoSEQ multiplex PCR. This sample has fewer than 1.8 million clones; approximately 98.5% occur once, and the top ten carry 0.3% to 0.45%. This receptor was identified in a man aged 25-45 years in good health. The sample was naive CD4+ T cells sorted from blood. The subset denotes: CD45RA+ positively selected.

The CDR3 sequence is CASSLGLPSGRKETQYF. The CDR3 nucleotides read TGTGCCAGCAGCTTAGGGTTGCCTAGCGGGAGGAAAGAGACCCAGTACTTC. The gene calls are TRBV5-5 and TRBJ2-5, with 11 bases identical to TRBD2. The CDR3 spans 17 residues. Germline-derived CDR1 and CDR2 are SGHKS and YYEKEE (reference sequence). J was trimmed by 3 bases and V by 2 bases; bases with no gene match: 9. The full variable domain, rest sourced from reference TRBV5-5 and TRBJ2-5, is DAGVTQSPTHLIKTRGQQVTLRCSPISGHKSVSWYQQVLGQGPQFIFQYYEKEERGRGNFPDRFSARQFPNYSSELNVNALLLGDSALYLCASSLGLPSGRKETQYFGPGTRLLVL.